Each of the 5 T cell receptor beta chains below was sequenced from the same sample in a study of T cell repertoires in cytomegalovirus infection (dated by TCRdb to about 2019). The sample was run on an Illumina HiSeq 1500. TCRdb reanalyzed the raw reads on its own, using fastp at Q25 for trimming and MiXCR for clone calling, and kept in-frame beta chains. Identical CDR3 protein sequences are pooled into one entry, listed with their most common genes and DNA. For this sample the table gives fewer than 1,000,000 distinct CDR3 sequences, of which under 40% were detected only once. The ten largest clonotypes hold around an eighth of the sample. What the treatment or condition label conveys for this sample: in vitro stimulation with specific CMV peptide epitopes to enrich CMV-specific T cells. These TCRs are of unknown antigen specificity. The specimen comprised cultured CD8+ T cells from PBMCs, sampled from culture after CMV antigen stimulation. These receptors originate from a human donor in good health (CMV status not recorded). Some clones in this sample may be carry-over from other donors' samples.

This chain joins TRBV5-1 and TRBJ1-4; D is uncertain. V was shortened by 1 base and J by 0 bases, with 13 bases between the two germline ends. The V gene's germline CDR1 is SGHRS and CDR2 YFSETQ. There are 17 residues in the CDR3. CDR3 nucleotides: TGCGCCAGCAGCTTGATGTATCGGGCTGCAACTAATGAAAAACTGTTTTTT. Amino acid sequence: CASSLMYRAATNEKLFF.

CDR3 nucleotides: TGCGCCAGCAGCCGGATTAAGACAGGTACGGGCAATGAGCAGTTCTTC. Translating it yields CASSRIKTGTGNEQFF. V is TRBV4-1 and J is TRBJ2-1; weak D call: TRBD1 (6 bases). This CDR3 has 16 residues. Germline loops: CDR1 MGHRA, CDR2 YSYEKL. V lost 4 bases to trimming and J lost 6 bases, with 19 bases between them.

This rearrangement joins TRBV6-5 to TRBJ2-5; 8 positions agree with TRBD1. Germline V gene sequence: CDR1 MNHEY, CDR2 SVGAGI. CDR3 length: 15 residues. Losses at the gene ends were 5 bases for V and 5 bases for J; bases not matched to a gene: 10. The CDR3 nucleotides are TGTGCCAGCAGTGATTCGGAGGACAGGGCCGAGACCCAGTACTTC. It translates to CASSDSEDRAETQYF.

The V gene is TRBV19, the J gene TRBJ1-2; a weak D match, TRBD1 (5 bases). V lost 7 bases and J 5 bases, leaving 14 bases between the germline ends. Germline CDR1 LNHDA, CDR2 SQIVND (reference sequence). The CDR3 loop spans 13 amino acids. In DNA form, the CDR3 reads TGTGCCAGTACCCTCTTGGGGGAGTATGGCTACACCTTC. The encoded protein is CASTLLGEYGYTF.

In this sample, this clonotype turned up a few times. The V gene is TRBV20-1, the J gene TRBJ1-6, with D tentatively TRBD1 (6 bases). The CDR3 loop spans 15 amino acids. Trimming stripped 1 base from V and 8 bases from J, with 15 bases between. CDR1 DFQATT and CDR2 SNEGSKA come from the germline V gene (reference sequence). In DNA, the CDR3 is TGCAGTGCTAGAGGAGGGGGGGCACTAGATTCACCCCTCCACTTT. It encodes CSARGGGALDSPLHF.